This record looks at one T cell receptor beta chain sequence and its context. The record originates from a study of identical twins. Unique molecular identifiers were in the cDNA, with template-switch universal primer binding. TCRdb independently ran MiXCR on the 5' RACE reads; one entry per CDR3 protein. Counted here are hundreds of thousands of distinct CDR3 sequences, more than 6.5% occurring once; the ten biggest clones make up more than 0.75%. The V gene's germline CDR1 is SNHLY and CDR2 FYNNEI. The CDR3 spans 12 residues. V dropped 3 bases and J dropped 3 bases, with 6 bases sitting between them. This same sample was also taken into another study, of yellow fever vaccine responses in identical twins.

Sequenced input: PBMCs. This receptor was obtained from a woman under 30 in good health. V is TRBV2 and J is TRBJ2-7, with D unresolved. CDR3 DNA: TGTGCCAGCAGTGACTCGATCTACGAGCAGTACTTC. Its translation: CASSDSIYEQYF. The whole variable domain, filled in from reference TRBV2 and TRBJ2-7, reads EPEVTQTPSHQVTQMGQEVILRCVPISNHLYFYWYRQILGQKVEFLVSFYNNEISEKSEIFDDQFSVERPDGSNFTLKIRSTKLEDSAMYFCASSDSIYEQYFGPGTRLTVT.